This is a list of T cell receptor beta chains from one sample in a study of Ad26.COV2.S vaccination and SARS-CoV-2 variants. This table comes from immunoSEQ multiplex PCR, and its TCRdb copy is limited to in-frame clones, with some not included. Among about 400,000 clones listed, approximately 91% were seen once. The sequences come from peripheral blood, collected in a trial of Ad26.COV2.S vaccine versus placebo. Every receptor here comes from a person between 18 and 59 years old who received the Ad26.COV2.S COVID-19 vaccine or a placebo. The CDR3 runs from the conserved cysteine through the conserved F or W. D genes are given only for firm matches. Clone size appears in some rows only: once, few, many, or a class for an expanded clone.

j_gene: TRBJ1-3; d_gene: -; abundance: -; v_gene: TRBV7-9; CDR3aa: CASSFTPGPISGNTIYF; CDR3nt: TGTGCCAGCAGCTTCACACCGGGTCCAATCTCTGGAAACACCATATATTTT
j_gene: TRBJ1-1; d_gene: TRBD1; abundance: -; v_gene: TRBV14; CDR3aa: CASSQITWDRGTEAFF; CDR3nt: TGTGCCAGCAGCCAGATCACTTGGGACAGGGGTACTGAAGCTTTCTTT
j_gene: TRBJ2-7; d_gene: -; abundance: -; v_gene: TRBV3-1/TRBV3-2; CDR3aa: CASSQVMHTYEQYF; CDR3nt: TGTGCCAGCAGCCAAGTTATGCATACCTACGAGCAGTACTTC
j_gene: TRBJ2-1; d_gene: -; abundance: -; v_gene: TRBV28; CDR3aa: CASSLSPMAILNEQFF; CDR3nt: TGTGCCAGCAGTTTAAGTCCTATGGCGATCCTCAATGAGCAGTTCTTC
j_gene: TRBJ2-1; d_gene: -; abundance: -; v_gene: TRBV19; CDR3aa: CASSIDKRRTVYNEQFF; CDR3nt: TGTGCCAGTAGTATAGATAAACGGAGGACGGTTTACAATGAGCAGTTCTTC
j_gene: TRBJ2-7; d_gene: -; abundance: once; v_gene: TRBV7-9; CDR3aa: CASSLGRGGYEQYF; CDR3nt: TGTGCCAGCAGCTTAGGGCGGGGCGGATACGAGCAGTACTTC
j_gene: TRBJ2-1; d_gene: TRBD1; abundance: -; v_gene: TRBV28; CDR3aa: CASIPVAGQGINEQFF; CDR3nt: TGTGCCAGCATCCCGGTCGCGGGACAGGGGATCAATGAGCAGTTCTTC
j_gene: TRBJ2-1; d_gene: -; abundance: -; v_gene: TRBV4-2; CDR3aa: CASSQDPPGSSYNEQFF; CDR3nt: TGTGCCAGCAGCCAAGATCCCCCCGGGAGCTCCTACAATGAGCAGTTCTTC
j_gene: TRBJ2-7; d_gene: -; abundance: -; v_gene: TRBV2; CDR3aa: CASRTTSILWGEQYF; CDR3nt: TGTGCCAGCAGAACCACTAGCATACTTTGGGGCGAGCAGTACTTC
j_gene: TRBJ2-1; d_gene: -; abundance: -; v_gene: TRBV24-1; CDR3aa: CATSDRGSSGQFF; CDR3nt: TGTGCCACCAGTGATCGAGGTAGTTCCGGGCAGTTCTTC
j_gene: TRBJ2-1; d_gene: TRBD2; abundance: -; v_gene: TRBV6-2/TRBV6-3; CDR3aa: CASSYTIVAGVGDEQFF; CDR3nt: TGTGCCAGCAGTTACACGATAGTAGCGGGAGTGGGCGATGAGCAGTTCTTC
j_gene: TRBJ2-3; d_gene: -; abundance: -; v_gene: TRBV10-2; CDR3aa: CASSGPGSSTDTQYF; CDR3nt: TGCGCCAGCAGTGGCCCCGGGTCTAGCACAGATACGCAGTATTTT
j_gene: TRBJ2-1; d_gene: -; abundance: few; v_gene: TRBV12-3/TRBV12-4; CDR3aa: CASSSRQEEFF; CDR3nt: TGTGCCAGCAGTTCCCGACAGGAAGAGTTCTTC
j_gene: TRBJ1-2; d_gene: -; abundance: -; v_gene: TRBV5-1; CDR3aa: CASSLVRGMRYGYTF; CDR3nt: TGCGCCAGCAGCTTGGTGAGGGGGATGCGGTATGGCTACACCTTC
j_gene: TRBJ1-6; d_gene: -; abundance: -; v_gene: TRBV12-2; CDR3aa: CASRSPDRANSPLHF; CDR3nt: TGTGCAAGTCGCTCGCCCGACAGGGCGAATTCACCCCTCCACTTT
j_gene: TRBJ2-3; d_gene: TRBD2; abundance: -; v_gene: TRBV7-3; CDR3aa: CASSPTSGRVADTQYF; CDR3nt: TGTGCCAGCAGCCCCACTAGCGGGAGGGTCGCAGATACGCAGTATTTT
j_gene: TRBJ2-2; d_gene: TRBD2; abundance: -; v_gene: TRBV11-2; CDR3aa: CASSRPLAGGPGTGELFF; CDR3nt: TGTGCCAGCAGCCGTCCCCTAGCGGGAGGGCCGGGCACCGGGGAGCTGTTTTTT
j_gene: TRBJ1-1; d_gene: TRBD1; abundance: -; v_gene: TRBV29-1; CDR3aa: CSVEDRSGGTEAFF; CDR3nt: TGCAGCGTTGAAGATCGCTCAGGGGGGACTGAAGCTTTCTTT
j_gene: TRBJ2-7; d_gene: TRBD1; abundance: -; v_gene: TRBV3-1/TRBV3-2; CDR3aa: CASSQDVGTGAYEQYF; CDR3nt: TGTGCCAGCAGCCAAGACGTCGGGACAGGGGCCTACGAGCAGTACTTC
j_gene: TRBJ1-5; d_gene: -; abundance: -; v_gene: TRBV15; CDR3aa: CATSRVSGLSNQPQHF; CDR3nt: TGTGCCACCAGCAGAGTGTCAGGGCTGAGCAATCAGCCCCAGCATTTT
j_gene: TRBJ2-5; d_gene: -; abundance: -; v_gene: TRBV5-1; CDR3aa: CASSLAPGHPAQETQYF; CDR3nt: TGCGCCAGCAGCTTGGCCCCGGGACATCCTGCCCAAGAGACCCAGTACTTC
j_gene: TRBJ2-1; d_gene: -; abundance: -; v_gene: TRBV30; CDR3aa: CAWSVLGRGYNEQFF; CDR3nt: TGTGCCTGGAGTGTACTGGGCAGGGGCTACAATGAGCAGTTCTTC
j_gene: TRBJ1-2; d_gene: -; abundance: -; v_gene: TRBV9; CDR3aa: CASSVSGQTFPGYTF; CDR3nt: TGTGCCAGCAGCGTATCGGGACAAACATTTCCTGGCTACACCTTC
j_gene: TRBJ2-7; d_gene: -; abundance: -; v_gene: TRBV29-1; CDR3aa: CSAARDTSYEQYF; CDR3nt: TGCAGCGCCGCCCGGGACACCTCCTACGAGCAGTACTTC
j_gene: TRBJ2-2; d_gene: -; abundance: -; v_gene: TRBV11-3; CDR3aa: CASTRTQWAAGELFF; CDR3nt: TGTGCCAGCACCAGAACACAGTGGGCTGCCGGGGAGCTGTTTTTT
j_gene: TRBJ2-7; d_gene: TRBD2; abundance: -; v_gene: TRBV5-5; CDR3aa: CASSMGLAGSRTYEQYF; CDR3nt: TGTGCCAGCAGCATGGGACTAGCGGGCTCTCGGACCTACGAGCAGTACTTC
j_gene: TRBJ2-1; d_gene: TRBD1; abundance: -; v_gene: TRBV3-1/TRBV3-2; CDR3aa: CASSQRRQGGNEQFF; CDR3nt: TGTGCCAGCAGCCAAAGGCGACAGGGGGGGAATGAGCAGTTCTTC
j_gene: TRBJ2-6; d_gene: -; abundance: -; v_gene: TRBV9; CDR3aa: CASSVAEGAPGANVLTF; CDR3nt: TGTGCCAGCAGCGTAGCTGAGGGTGCCCCTGGGGCCAACGTCCTGACTTTC
j_gene: TRBJ2-6; d_gene: TRBD1; abundance: once; v_gene: TRBV18; CDR3aa: CASSPIRQGQTSGANVLTF; CDR3nt: TGTGCCAGCTCACCCATAAGACAGGGTCAGACCTCTGGGGCCAACGTCCTGACTTTC
j_gene: TRBJ2-1; d_gene: TRBD2; abundance: -; v_gene: TRBV6-5; CDR3aa: CASSYWSGRANEQFF; CDR3nt: TGTGCCAGCAGTTACTGGAGCGGGAGGGCGAATGAGCAGTTCTTC
j_gene: TRBJ2-7; d_gene: -; abundance: once; v_gene: TRBV28; CDR3aa: CASNPGNSYEQYF; CDR3nt: TGTGCCAGCAATCCAGGGAATTCCTACGAGCAGTACTTC
j_gene: TRBJ2-1; d_gene: TRBD2; abundance: -; v_gene: TRBV5-1; CDR3aa: CASSLRSGRGYNEQFF; CDR3nt: TGCGCCAGCAGCTTGCGTAGCGGGAGGGGGTACAATGAGCAGTTCTTC
j_gene: TRBJ2-7; d_gene: TRBD1; abundance: -; v_gene: TRBV5-1; CDR3aa: CASSLLTSGQGNREQYF; CDR3nt: TGCGCCAGCAGCTTACTGACATCGGGACAGGGGAATCGGGAGCAGTACTTC
j_gene: TRBJ1-6; d_gene: TRBD1; abundance: -; v_gene: TRBV6-1; CDR3aa: CASSEDRAYNSPLHF; CDR3nt: TGTGCCAGCAGTGAGGACAGGGCCTATAATTCACCCCTCCACTTT